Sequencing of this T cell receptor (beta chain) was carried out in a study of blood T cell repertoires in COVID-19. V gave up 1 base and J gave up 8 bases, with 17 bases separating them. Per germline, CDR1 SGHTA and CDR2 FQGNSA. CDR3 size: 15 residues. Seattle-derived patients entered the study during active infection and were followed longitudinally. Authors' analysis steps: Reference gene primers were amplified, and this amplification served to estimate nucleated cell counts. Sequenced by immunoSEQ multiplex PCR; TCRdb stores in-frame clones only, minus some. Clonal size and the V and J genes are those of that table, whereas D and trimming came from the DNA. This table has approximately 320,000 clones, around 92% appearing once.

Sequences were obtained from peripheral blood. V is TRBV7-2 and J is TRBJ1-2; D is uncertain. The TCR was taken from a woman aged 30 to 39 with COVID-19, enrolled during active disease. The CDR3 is CASSLEARFLEGYTF. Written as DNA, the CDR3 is TGTGCCAGCAGCTTAGAGGCCAGGTTTTTGGAAGGCTACACCTTC.